Sequencing of this T cell receptor beta chain was carried out in a study of blood T cell repertoires in COVID-19. Study-wide context: Both acute and convalescent COVID-19 samples were obtained from the United States, Italy and Spain. The analysed material was cDNA or gDNA that came from T cells, B-cell-depleted T cells, or PBMCs.

The table came from immunoSEQ multiplex PCR; TCRdb's copy has only in-frame clones and leaves some out. The sample consists of 110,000 or so clones, over 75% of them appearing once. Germline V gene sequence: CDR1 SGHTA, CDR2 FQGNSA. The CDR3 has 15 amino acids. V was pared by 5 bases and J by 5 bases, with 9 bases of the junction left unmatched. The chain couples TRBV7-2 to TRBJ2-3; the match to TRBD2 covers 8 bases. The sequencing input was peripheral blood. The sequence derives from a man in his sixties with acute or convalescent COVID-19. CDR3 protein: CASSLGSGRRDTQYF. CDR3 nucleotide sequence: TGTGCCAGCAGCCTAGGGAGCGGGAGAAGAGATACGCAGTATTTT.